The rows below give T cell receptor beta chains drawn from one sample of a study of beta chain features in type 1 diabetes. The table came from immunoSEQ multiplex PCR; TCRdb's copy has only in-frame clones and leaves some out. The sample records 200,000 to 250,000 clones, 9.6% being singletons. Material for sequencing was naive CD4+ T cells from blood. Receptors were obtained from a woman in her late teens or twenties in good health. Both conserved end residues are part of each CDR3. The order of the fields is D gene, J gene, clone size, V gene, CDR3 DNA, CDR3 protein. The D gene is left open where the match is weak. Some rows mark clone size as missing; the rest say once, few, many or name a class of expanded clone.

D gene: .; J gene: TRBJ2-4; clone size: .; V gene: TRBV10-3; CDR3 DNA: TGTGCCATCAACCCAACAGGGACATGGAAAAACATTCAGTACTTC; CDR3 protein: CAINPTGTWKNIQYF
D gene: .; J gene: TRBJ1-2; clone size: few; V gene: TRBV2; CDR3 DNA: TGTGCCAGCAAGGGACTTCCTATCTATGGCTACACCTTC; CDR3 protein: CASKGLPIYGYTF
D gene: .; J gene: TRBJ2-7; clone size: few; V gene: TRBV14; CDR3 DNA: TGTGCCAGCAGCCTCCTTGGCCTCTCATCCTACGAGCAGTACTTC; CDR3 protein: CASSLLGLSSYEQYF
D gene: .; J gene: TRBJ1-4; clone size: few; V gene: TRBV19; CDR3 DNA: TGTGCCAGCCGGGGATCGTGGGGAAGTAATGAAAAACTGTTTTTT; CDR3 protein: CASRGSWGSNEKLFF
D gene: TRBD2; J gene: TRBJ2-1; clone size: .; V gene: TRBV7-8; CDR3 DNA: TGTGCCAGCAGCCTTAACATAGCGGGGAGCTCCTACAATGAGCAGTTCTTC; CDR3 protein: CASSLNIAGSSYNEQFF
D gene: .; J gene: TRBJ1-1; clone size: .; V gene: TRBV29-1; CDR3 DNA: TGCAGCGTAAGCGAATCGGGAACTTTCTTT; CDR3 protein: CSVSESGTFF
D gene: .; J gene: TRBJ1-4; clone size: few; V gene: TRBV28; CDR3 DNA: TGTGCCAGTTCAGGGGTTAATGAAAAACTGTTTTTT; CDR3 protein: CASSGVNEKLFF
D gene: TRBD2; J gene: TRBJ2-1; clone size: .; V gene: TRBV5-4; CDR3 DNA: TGTGCCAGCAGCTTAAACGCTGGGCGGGGGGTAGACAATGAGCAGTTCTTC; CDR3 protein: CASSLNAGRGVDNEQFF
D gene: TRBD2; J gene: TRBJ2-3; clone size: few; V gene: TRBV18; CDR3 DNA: TGTGCCAGCTCACCACGAGGACTAGCGGTCACAGATACGCAGTATTTT; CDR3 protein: CASSPRGLAVTDTQYF
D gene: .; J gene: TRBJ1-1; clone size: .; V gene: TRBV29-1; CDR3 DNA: TGCAGCGCCGGGGGGGGAATGAACACTGAAGCTTTCTTT; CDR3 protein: CSAGGGMNTEAFF
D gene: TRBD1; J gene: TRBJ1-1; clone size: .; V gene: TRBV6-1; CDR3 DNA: TGTGCCAGCAGTCTAAAGGGACAGGGGGCCAGTGAAGCTTTCTTT; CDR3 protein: CASSLKGQGASEAFF
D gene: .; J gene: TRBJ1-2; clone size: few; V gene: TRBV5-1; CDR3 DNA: TGCGCCAGCAGCTTGGCCCCGGGAGGAACGGGCTATGGCTACACCTTC; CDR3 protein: CASSLAPGGTGYGYTF
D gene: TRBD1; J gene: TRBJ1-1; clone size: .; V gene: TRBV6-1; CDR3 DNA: TGTGCCAGCACCCCAGGGGGCGCCGGGAACACTGAAGCTTTCTTT; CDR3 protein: CASTPGGAGNTEAFF
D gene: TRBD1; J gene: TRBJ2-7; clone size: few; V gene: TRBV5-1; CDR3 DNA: TGCGCCAGCAGCTCCCAGGGGGATACCCACGAGCAGTACTTC; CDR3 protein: CASSSQGDTHEQYF